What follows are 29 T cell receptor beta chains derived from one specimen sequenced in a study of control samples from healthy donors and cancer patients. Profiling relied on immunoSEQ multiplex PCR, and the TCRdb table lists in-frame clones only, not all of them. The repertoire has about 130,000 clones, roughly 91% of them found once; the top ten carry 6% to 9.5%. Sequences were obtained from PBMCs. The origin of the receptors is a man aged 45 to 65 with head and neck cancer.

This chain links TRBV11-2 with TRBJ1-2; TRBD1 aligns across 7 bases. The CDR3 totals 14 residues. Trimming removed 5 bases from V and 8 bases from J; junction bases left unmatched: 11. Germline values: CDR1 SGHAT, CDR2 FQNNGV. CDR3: CASSPGTAWGGYTF. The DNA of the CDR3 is TGTGCCAGCAGCCCCGGGACAGCGTGGGGGGGCTACACCTTC. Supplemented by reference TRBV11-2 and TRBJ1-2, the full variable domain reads EAGVAQSPRYKIIEKRQSVAFWCNPISGHATLYWYQQILGQGPKLLIQFQNNGVVDDSQLPKDRFSAERLKGVDSTLKIQPAKLEDSAVYLCASSPGTAWGGYTFGSGTRLTVV.

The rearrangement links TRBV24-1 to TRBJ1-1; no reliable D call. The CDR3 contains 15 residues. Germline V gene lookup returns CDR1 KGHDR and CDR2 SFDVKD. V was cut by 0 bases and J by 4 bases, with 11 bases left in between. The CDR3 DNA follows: TGTGCCACCAGTGATTTGAGGAGGGTCGGCACTGAAGCTTTCTTT. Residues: CATSDLRRVGTEAFF.

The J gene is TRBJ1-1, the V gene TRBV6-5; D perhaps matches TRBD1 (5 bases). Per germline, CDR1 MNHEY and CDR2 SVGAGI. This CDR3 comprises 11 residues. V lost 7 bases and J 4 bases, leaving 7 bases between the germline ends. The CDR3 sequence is CASMGGTEAFF. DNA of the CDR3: TGTGCCAGCATGGGGGGCACTGAAGCTTTCTTT.

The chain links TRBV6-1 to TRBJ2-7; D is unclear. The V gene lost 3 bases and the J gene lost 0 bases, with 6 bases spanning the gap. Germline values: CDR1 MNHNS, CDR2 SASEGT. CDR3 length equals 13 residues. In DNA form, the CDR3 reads TGTGCCAGCAGTGATCGCGGCTCCTACGAGCAGTACTTC. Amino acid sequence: CASSDRGSYEQYF.

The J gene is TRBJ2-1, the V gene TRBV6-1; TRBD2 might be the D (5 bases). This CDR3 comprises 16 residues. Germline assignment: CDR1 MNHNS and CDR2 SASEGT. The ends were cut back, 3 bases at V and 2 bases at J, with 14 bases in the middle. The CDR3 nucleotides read TGTGCCAGCAGTGAGAGCGGCGGGCGTGCCTACAATGAGCAGTTCTTC. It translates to CASSESGGRAYNEQFF.

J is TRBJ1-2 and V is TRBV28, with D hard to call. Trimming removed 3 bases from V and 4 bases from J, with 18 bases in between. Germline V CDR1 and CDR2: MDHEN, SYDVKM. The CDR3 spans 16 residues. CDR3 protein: CASSLYTAGRTYGYTF. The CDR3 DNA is TGTGCCAGCAGTTTGTATACCGCAGGTCGTACCTATGGCTACACCTTC.

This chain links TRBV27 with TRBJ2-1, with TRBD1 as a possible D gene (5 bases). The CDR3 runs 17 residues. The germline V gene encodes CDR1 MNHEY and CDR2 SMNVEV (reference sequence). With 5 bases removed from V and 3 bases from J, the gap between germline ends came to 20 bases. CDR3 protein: CASSPLPGYLSYNEQFF. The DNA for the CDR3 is TGTGCCAGCAGTCCGCTACCAGGGTACCTTAGCTACAATGAGCAGTTCTTC.

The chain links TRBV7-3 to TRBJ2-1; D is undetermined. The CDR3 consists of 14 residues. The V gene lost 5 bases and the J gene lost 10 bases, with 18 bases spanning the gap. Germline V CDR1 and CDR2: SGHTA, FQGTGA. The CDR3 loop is CASSPSSIAGEQFF. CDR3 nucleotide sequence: TGTGCCAGCAGCCCGAGCTCCATTGCTGGGGAGCAGTTCTTC.

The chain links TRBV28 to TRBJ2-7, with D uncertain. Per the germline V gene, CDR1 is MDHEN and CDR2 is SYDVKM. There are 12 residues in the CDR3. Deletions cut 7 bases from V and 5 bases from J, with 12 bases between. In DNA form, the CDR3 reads TGTGCCAGCAAATCCTTTAGGGACGAGCAGTACTTC. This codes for CASKSFRDEQYF.

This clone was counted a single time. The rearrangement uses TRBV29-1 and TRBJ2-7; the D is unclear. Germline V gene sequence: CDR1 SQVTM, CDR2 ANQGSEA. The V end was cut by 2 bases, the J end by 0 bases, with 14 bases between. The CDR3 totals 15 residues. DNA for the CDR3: TGCAGCGTTGAAACTGAGGACCCGAGCTCCTACGAGCAGTACTTC. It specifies CSVETEDPSSYEQYF.

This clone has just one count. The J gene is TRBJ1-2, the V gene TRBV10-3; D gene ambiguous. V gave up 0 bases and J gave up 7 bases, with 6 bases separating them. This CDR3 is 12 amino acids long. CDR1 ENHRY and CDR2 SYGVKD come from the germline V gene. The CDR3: CAISESEVGYTF. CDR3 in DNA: TGTGCCATCAGTGAGTCGGAGGTTGGCTACACCTTC.

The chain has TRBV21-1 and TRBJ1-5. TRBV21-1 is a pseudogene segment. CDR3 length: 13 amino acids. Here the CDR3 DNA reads TGTGCCAGCAGCAAGACGAGAAATCAGCCCCAGCATTTT. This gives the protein CASSKTRNQPQHF.

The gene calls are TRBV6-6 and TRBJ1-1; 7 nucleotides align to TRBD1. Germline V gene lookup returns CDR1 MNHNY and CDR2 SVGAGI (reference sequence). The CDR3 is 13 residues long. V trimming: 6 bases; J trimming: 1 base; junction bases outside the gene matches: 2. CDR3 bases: TGTGCCAGCAGACAGGGGCCGAACACTGAAGCTTTCTTT. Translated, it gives CASRQGPNTEAFF.

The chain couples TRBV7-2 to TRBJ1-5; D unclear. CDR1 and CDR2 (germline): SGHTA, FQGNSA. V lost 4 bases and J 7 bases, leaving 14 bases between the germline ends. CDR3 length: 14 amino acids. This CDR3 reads CASSSVSGEQPQHF. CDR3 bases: TGTGCCAGCAGCTCGGTGAGTGGTGAGCAGCCCCAGCATTTT.

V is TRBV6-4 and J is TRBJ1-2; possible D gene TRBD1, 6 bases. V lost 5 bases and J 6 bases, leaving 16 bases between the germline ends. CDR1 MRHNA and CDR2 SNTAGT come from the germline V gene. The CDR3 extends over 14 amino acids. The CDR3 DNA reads TGTGCCAGCAGTCCCCTCCCGGACAGCCATGGCTACACCTTC. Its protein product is CASSPLPDSHGYTF.

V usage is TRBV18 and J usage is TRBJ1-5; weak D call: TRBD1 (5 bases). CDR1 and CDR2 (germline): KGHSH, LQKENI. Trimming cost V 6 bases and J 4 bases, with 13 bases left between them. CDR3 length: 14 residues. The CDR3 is CASSSAGMNQPQHF. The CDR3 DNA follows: TGTGCCAGCTCCTCTGCAGGGATGAATCAGCCCCAGCATTTT.

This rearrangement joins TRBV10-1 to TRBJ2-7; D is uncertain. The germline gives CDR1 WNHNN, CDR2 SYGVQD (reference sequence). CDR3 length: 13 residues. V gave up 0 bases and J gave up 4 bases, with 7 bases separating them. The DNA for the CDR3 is TGCGCCAGCAGTGAGTCGGCCATATACGAGCAGTACTTC. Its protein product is CASSESAIYEQYF.

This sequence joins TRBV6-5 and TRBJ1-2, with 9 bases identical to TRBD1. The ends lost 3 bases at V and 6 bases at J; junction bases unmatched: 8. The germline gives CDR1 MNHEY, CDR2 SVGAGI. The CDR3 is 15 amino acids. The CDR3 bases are TGTGCCAGCAGTTATCCGGGACAGGGTTTGGATGGCTACACCTTC. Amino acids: CASSYPGQGLDGYTF.

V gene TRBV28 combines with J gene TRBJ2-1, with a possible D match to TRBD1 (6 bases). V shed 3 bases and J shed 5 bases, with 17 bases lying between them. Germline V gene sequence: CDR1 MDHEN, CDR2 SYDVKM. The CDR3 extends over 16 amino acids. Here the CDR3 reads CASSLRVGTKNNEQFF. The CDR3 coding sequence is TGTGCCAGCAGTTTGAGGGTAGGGACAAAGAACAATGAGCAGTTCTTC.

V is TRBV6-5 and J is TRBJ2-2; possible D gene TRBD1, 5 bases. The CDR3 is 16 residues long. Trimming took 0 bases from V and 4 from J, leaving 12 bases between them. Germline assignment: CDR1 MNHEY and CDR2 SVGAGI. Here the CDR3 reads CASSYSLQGATGELFF. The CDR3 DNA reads TGTGCCAGCAGTTACTCGCTTCAGGGTGCCACCGGGGAGCTGTTTTTT.

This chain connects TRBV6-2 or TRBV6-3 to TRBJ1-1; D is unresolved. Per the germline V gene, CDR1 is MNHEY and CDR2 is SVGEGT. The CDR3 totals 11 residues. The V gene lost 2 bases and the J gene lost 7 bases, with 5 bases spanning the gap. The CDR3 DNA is TGTGCCAGCAGTTACCACAGTGAAGCTTTCTTT. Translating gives CASSYHSEAFF.

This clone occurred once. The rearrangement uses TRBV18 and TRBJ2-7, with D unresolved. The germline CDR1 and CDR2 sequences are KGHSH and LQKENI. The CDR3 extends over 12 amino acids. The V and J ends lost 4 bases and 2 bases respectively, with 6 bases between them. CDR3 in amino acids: CASSLKPYEQYF. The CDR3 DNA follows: TGTGCCAGCTCACTGAAACCCTACGAGCAGTACTTC.

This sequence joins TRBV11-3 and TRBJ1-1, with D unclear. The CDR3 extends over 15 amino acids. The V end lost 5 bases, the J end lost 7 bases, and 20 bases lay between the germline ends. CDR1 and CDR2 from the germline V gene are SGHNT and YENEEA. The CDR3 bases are TGTGCCAGCAGCCTGGCGCAGGACTGTTCACTTGAAGCTTTCTTT. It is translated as CASSLAQDCSLEAFF.

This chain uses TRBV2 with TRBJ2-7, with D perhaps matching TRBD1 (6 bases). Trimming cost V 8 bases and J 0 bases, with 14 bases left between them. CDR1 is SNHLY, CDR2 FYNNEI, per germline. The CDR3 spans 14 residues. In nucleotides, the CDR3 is TGTGCCAGCCGAAAAACAGGGCCCTCCTACGAGCAGTACTTC. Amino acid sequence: CASRKTGPSYEQYF.

The CDR3 protein is CATSTAPNTGELFF. The CDR3 bases are TGTGCCACTTCGACAGCCCCGAACACCGGGGAGCTGTTTTTT. The chain is built from TRBV10-3 and TRBJ2-2; D may be TRBD1 (5 bases). The CDR3 extends over 14 amino acids. V was trimmed by 10 bases and J by 0 bases, leaving 12 bases between them. Per the germline V gene, CDR1 is ENHRY and CDR2 is SYGVKD.

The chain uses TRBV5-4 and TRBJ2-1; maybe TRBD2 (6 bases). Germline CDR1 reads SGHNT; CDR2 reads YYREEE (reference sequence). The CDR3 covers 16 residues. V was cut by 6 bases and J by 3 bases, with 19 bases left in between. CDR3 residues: CASTAGGAELYNEQFF. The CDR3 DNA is TGTGCCAGCACCGCTGGAGGGGCAGAACTCTACAATGAGCAGTTCTTC.

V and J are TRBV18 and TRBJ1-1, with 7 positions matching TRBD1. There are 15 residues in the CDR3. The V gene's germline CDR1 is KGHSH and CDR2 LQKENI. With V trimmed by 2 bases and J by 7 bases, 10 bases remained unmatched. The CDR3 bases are TGTGCCAGCTCACCATCTCAAGGAGGGGGCCGTGAAGCTTTCTTT. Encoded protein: CASSPSQGGGREAFF. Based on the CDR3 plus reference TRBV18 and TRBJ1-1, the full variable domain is NAGVMQNPRHLVRRRGQEARLRCSPMKGHSHVYWYRQLPEEGLKFMVYLQKENIIDESGMPKERFSAEFPKEGPSILRIQQVVRGDSAAYFCASSPSQGGGREAFFGQGTRLTVV.

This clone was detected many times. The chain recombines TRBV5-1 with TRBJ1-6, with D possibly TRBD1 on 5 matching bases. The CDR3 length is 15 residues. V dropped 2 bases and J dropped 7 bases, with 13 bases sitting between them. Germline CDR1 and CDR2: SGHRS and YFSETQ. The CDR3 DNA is TGCGCCAGCAGCTTCACCAGGGAAGGGAATTCACCCCTCCACTTT. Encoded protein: CASSFTREGNSPLHF.

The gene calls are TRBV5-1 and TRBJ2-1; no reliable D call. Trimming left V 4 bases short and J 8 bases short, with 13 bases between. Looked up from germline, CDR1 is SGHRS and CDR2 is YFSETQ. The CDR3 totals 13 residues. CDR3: CASSLDRLDEQFF. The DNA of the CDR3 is TGCGCCAGCAGCCTGGACCGATTAGATGAGCAGTTCTTC.